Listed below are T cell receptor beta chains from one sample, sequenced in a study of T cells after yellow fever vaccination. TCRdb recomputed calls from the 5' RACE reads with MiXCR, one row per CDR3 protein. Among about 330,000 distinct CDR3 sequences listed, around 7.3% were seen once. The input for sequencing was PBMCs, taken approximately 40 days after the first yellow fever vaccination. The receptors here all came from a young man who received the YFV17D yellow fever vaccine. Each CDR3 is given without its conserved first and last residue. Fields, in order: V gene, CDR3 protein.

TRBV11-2	ASSTPGGGYT
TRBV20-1	SATGDVSDEQF
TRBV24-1	ATSRAGNTGELF
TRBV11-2	ASSLQGGADTQY
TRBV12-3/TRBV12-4	ASSVNLGGAYEQY
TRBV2	ASSGTDQETQY
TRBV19	ASSIISGASNEQF
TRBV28	ASSLSGPTEAF
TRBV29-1	SVASSSGNTIY
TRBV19	ATTSGAPGAYEQY
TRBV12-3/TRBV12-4	ASSLGNGYT
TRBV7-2	ASGPTPTNSPLH
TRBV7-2	ASSPTSGGSYNEQF
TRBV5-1	ASSFNGDDQPQH
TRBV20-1	CARDLRDRGRETQY
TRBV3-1	ASSSRRETQY
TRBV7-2	ASSLELRNNEQF
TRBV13	ASSLRGGAVTDTQY
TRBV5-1	ASSVLPLAGAYEQY
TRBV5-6	ASSFLQGAPGANVLT
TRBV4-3	ASSQDATPTGELF
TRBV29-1	SVALSSGNTIY
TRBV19	ASSTGIFGNTIY
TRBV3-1	ASSPWASDTQY
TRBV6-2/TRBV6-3	ASSVLARETQY
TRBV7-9	ASSLAGEGPQPQH
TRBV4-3	ASSHIWGTNEKLF
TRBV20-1	SARGKGGPKNEQF
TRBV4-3	ASSYRDRVPVLT
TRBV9	ASSGTDGYT
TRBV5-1	ASSPQPDRGGELF
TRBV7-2	ASSLGLAGGVHTGELF
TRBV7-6	ASSLVMVGWYNEQF
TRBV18	ASSLDSSNTEAF
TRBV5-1	ASSSLRGDRTDTQY
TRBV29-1	SVPGQGAYSSAF
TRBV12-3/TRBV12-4	ASRTSSTDTQY
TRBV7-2	ASRTWNADNEQF
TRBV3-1	ASRLSSETQY
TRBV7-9	ASRGGENTEAF
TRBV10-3	AISERVRLAGEIGELF
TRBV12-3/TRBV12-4	ASSSNARGANVLT
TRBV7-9	ASSLRGAGSDTQY
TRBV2	AANLEGGQGIDEQF
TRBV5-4	ASSSRGEAF
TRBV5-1	ASSLNGGGADTQY
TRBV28	ASTSVKNIQY
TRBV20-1	SARAPGTGINEQF
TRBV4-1	ASSQGFGGVHEQY
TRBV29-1	SVVPRGRGETQY